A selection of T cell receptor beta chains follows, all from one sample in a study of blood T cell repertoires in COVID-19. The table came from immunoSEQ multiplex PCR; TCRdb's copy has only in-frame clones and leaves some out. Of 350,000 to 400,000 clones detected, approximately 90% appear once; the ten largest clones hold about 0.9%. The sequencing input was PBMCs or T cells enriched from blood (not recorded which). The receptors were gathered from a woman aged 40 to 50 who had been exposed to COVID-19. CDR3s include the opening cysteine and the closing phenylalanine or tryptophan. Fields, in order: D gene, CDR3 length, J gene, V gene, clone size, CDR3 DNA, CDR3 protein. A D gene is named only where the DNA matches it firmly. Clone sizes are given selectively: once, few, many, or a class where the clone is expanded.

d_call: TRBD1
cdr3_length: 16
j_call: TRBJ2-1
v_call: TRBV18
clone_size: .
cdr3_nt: TGTGCCAGCTCACAACTACCACAGGGGGCCGGGAATGAGCAGTTCTTC
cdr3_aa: CASSQLPQGAGNEQFF

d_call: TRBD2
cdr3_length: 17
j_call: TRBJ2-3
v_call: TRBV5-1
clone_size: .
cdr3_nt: TGCGCCAGCAGCTTGGCCGGCGGGGGGGCGGGGACAGATACGCAGTATTTT
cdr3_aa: CASSLAGGGAGTDTQYF

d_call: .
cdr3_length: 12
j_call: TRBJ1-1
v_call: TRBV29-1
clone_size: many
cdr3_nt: TGCAGCGTTGCGGGACACTCCACTGAAGCTTTCTTT
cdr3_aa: CSVAGHSTEAFF

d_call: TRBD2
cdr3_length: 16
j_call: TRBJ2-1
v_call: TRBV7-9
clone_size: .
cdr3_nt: TGTGCCAGCAGCTTAACCGGCGGGGGGGCCTACAATGAGCAGTTCTTC
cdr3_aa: CASSLTGGGAYNEQFF

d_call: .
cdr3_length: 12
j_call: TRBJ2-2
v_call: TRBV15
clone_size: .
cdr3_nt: TGTGCCACCAGCACGCGTCTCGGGGAGCTGTTTTTT
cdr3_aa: CATSTRLGELFF

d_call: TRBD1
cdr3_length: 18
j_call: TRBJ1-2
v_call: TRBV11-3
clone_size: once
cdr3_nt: TGTGCCAGCAGCTCTCCGGACAGGGGGCCAAAAATCTCCGCTGGCTACACCTTC
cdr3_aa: CASSSPDRGPKISAGYTF

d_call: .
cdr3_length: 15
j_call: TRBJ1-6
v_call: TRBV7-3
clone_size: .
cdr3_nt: TGTGCCAGCAGCTTAACTGGGACACTTAATTCACCCCTCCACTTT
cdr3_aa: CASSLTGTLNSPLHF

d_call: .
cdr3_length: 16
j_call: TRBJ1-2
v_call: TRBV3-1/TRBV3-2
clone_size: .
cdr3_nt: TGTGCCAGCAGCCAGGTGGGGGCAGGGGCAAGGTATGGCTACACCTTC
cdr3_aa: CASSQVGAGARYGYTF

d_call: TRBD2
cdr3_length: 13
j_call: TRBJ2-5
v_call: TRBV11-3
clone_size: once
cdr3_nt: TGTGCCAGCAGCACGGGGGGAGGAGAGACCCAGTACTTC
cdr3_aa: CASSTGGGETQYF

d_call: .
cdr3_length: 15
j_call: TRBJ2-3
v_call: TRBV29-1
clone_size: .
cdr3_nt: TGCAGCGTTGAAGAGACAAGCGGGAGCACAGATACGCAGTATTTT
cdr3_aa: CSVEETSGSTDTQYF

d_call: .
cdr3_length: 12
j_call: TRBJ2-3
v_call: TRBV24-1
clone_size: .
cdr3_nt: TGTGCCACTTCCGGACAGACAGATACGCAGTATTTT
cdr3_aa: CATSGQTDTQYF

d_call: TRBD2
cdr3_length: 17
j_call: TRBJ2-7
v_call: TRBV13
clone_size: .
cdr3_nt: TGTGCCAGCAGCTTAGGCGTAACTAGCGGGGGCCAGTACGAGCAGTACTTC
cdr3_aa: CASSLGVTSGGQYEQYF

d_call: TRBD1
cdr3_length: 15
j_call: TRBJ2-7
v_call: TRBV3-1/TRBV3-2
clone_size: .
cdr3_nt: TGTGCCAGCAGCCAAGGGCAGGGGGCGCCCTACGAGCAGTACTTC
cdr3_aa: CASSQGQGAPYEQYF

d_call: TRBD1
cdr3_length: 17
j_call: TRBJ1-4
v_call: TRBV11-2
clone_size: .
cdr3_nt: TGTGCCAGCAGCCCCCGACAGGGGGTTGGTTCTAATGAAAAACTGTTTTTT
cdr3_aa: CASSPRQGVGSNEKLFF

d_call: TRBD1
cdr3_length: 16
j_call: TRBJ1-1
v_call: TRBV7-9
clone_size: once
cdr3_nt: TGTGCCAGCAGCTTCCCGAGGGGGGACAGGGACACTGAAGCTTTCTTT
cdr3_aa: CASSFPRGDRDTEAFF

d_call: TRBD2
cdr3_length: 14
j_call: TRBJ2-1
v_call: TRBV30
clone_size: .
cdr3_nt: TGTGCCTGGAGTGTAAGAGGGACTAGCGGAGAGCAGTTCTTC
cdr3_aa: CAWSVRGTSGEQFF

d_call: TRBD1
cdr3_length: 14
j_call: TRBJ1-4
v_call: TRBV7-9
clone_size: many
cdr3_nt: TGTGCCAGCAGCTTAGGGACAGGGGGAGAAAAACTGTTTTTT
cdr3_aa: CASSLGTGGEKLFF

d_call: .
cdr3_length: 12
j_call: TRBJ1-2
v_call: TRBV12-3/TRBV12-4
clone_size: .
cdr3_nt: TGTGCCAGCAGTTTAGGGGCCGGCGGCTACACCTTC
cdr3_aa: CASSLGAGGYTF

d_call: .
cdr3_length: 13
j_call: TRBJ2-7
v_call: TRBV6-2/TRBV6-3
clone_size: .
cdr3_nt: TGTGCCAGCAGTTTTCAGGGCACCTACGAGCAGTACTTC
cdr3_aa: CASSFQGTYEQYF

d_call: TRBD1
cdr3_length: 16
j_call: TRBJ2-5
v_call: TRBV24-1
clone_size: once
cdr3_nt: TGTGCCACCAGTGGGTCCAGGGGGCCTGCTCAAGAGACCCAGTACTTC
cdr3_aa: CATSGSRGPAQETQYF

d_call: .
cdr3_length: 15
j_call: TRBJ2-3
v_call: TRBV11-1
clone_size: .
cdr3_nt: TGTGCCAGCAGCTTAGCAAATAGTAAGACAGATACGCAGTATTTT
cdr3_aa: CASSLANSKTDTQYF

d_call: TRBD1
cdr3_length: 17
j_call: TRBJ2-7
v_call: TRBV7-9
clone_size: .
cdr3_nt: TGTGCCAGCAGCTCGACGGAAGGGACAGGGGCTCCCTACGAGCAGTACTTC
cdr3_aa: CASSSTEGTGAPYEQYF

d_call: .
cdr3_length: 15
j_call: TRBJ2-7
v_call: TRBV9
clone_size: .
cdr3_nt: TGTGCCAGCAGCGTAGCACCAACAGGTCCCTACGAGCAGTACTTC
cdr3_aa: CASSVAPTGPYEQYF

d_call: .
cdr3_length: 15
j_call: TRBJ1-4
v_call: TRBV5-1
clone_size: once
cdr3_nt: TGCGCCAGCAGCTTGGATTCGTCCAAGGGGGAAAAACTGTTTTTT
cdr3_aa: CASSLDSSKGEKLFF

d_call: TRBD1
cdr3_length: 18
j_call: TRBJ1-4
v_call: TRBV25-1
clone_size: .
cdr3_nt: TGTGCCAGCAGTGAAATAGGTCATCTCGGCAGGGGGCATGAAAAACTGTTTTTT
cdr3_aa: CASSEIGHLGRGHEKLFF

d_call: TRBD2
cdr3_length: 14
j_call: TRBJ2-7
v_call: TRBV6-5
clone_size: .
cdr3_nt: TGTGCCAGCAGTTACTCTTGGCGGGGGTACGAGCAGTACTTC
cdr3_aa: CASSYSWRGYEQYF

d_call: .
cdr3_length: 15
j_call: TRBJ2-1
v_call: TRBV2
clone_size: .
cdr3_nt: TGTGCCAGCAGGGCGGGACAGTACACCTACAATGAGCAGTTCTTC
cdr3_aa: CASRAGQYTYNEQFF

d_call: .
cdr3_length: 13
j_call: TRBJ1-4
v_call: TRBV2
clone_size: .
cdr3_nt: TGTGCCAGCAGGGGGCAGCCTAATGAAAAACTGTTTTTT
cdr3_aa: CASRGQPNEKLFF

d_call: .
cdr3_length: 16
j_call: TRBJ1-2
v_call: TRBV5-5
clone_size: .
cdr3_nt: TGTGCCAGCAGCTTGGGTAGCGGGACGGGGACCTATGGCTACACCTTC
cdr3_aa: CASSLGSGTGTYGYTF

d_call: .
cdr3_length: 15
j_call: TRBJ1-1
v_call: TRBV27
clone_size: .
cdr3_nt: TGTGCCAGCAGGTCAGCGGGGGTAGGACCTAATGAAGCTTTCTTT
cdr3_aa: CASRSAGVGPNEAFF

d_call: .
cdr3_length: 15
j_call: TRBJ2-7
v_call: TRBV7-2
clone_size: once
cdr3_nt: TGTGCCAGCAGCGGATCAGGGGTTCGGTCCTACGAGCAGTACTTC
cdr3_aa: CASSGSGVRSYEQYF

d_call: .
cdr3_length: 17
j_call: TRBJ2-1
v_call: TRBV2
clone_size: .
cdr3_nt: .
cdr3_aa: CASRAMTMSSSSGGQFF

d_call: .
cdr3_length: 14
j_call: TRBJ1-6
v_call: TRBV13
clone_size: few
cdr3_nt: TGTGCCAGCAGCTTAGTACAGGATAATTCACCCCTCCACTTT
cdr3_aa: CASSLVQDNSPLHF

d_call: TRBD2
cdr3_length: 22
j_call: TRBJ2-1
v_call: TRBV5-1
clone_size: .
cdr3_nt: TGCGCCAGCAGCCTAAAAGGTCTGCGGCTAGCGGGAGAAGTTGGCTCCTACAATGAGCAGTTCTTC
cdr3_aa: CASSLKGLRLAGEVGSYNEQFF

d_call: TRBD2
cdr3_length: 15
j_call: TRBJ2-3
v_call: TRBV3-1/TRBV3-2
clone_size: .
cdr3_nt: TGTGCCAGCAGCCATGCCGGGACTAGCGGGTCCCAAAACTCTTTT
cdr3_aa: CASSHAGTSGSQNSF